This T cell receptor (beta chain) emerged from a study of shared clonotypes between healthy human individuals. Study-wide points: Naive subsets generally exceeded memory subsets in estimated richness. In this cohort, only blood was sampled, and tissue repertoires likely differ.

At a deep level, the assay was run. Only in-frame clones appear in the TCRdb table, and some are missing; sequencing was by immunoSEQ multiplex PCR. The profile shows 2.3 million or so clones, over 90% of them singletons. Notes on this clone: Its antigen is currently unknown.

The CDR3 has 15 residues. Germline V gene data show CDR1 as SGHRS and CDR2 as YFSETQ. Trimming cost V 0 bases and J 1 base, with 7 bases left between them. The sequenced sample was naive CD4+ T cells from PBMCs. Specified subset: CD45RA+ positively selected. This receptor was taken from a man younger than 30 in good health. Some clones in this sample may be carry-over from other donors' samples. The gene calls are TRBV5-1 and TRBJ1-4; no definite D call. The CDR3 sequence: CASSLVGKTNEKLFF. As DNA, the CDR3 is TGCGCCAGCAGCTTGGTAGGAAAAACTAATGAAAAACTGTTTTTT.